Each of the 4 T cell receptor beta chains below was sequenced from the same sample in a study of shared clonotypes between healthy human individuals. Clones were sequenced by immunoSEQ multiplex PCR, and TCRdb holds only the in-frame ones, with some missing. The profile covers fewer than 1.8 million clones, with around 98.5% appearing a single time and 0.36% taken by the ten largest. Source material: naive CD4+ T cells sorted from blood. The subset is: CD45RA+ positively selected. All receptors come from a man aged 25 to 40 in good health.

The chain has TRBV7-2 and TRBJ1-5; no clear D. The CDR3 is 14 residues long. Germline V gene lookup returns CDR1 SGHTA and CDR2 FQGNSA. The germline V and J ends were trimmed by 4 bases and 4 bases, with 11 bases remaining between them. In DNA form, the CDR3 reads TGTGCCAGCAGCTCGAGGACCGGAAATCAGCCCCAGCATTTT. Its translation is CASSSRTGNQPQHF. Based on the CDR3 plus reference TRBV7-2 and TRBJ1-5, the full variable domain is GAGVSQSPSNKVTEKGKDVELRCDPISGHTALYWYRQSLGQGLEFLIYFQGNSAPDKSGLPSDRFSAERTGGSVSTLTIQRTQQEDSAVYLCASSSRTGNQPQHFGDGTRLSIL.

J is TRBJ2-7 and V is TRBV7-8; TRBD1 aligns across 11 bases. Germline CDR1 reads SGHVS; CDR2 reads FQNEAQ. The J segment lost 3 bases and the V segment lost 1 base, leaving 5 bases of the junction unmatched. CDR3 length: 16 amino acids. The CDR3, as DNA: TGTGCCAGCAGCTTAGTCTGGGACAGGGGGATCTACGAGCAGTACTTC. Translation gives CASSLVWDRGIYEQYF.

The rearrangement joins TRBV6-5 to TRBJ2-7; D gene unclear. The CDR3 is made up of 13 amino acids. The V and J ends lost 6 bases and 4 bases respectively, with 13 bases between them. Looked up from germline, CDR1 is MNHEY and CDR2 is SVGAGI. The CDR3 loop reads CASSPRYSYEQYF. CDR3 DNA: TGTGCCAGCAGCCCCCGGTATTCTTACGAGCAGTACTTC.

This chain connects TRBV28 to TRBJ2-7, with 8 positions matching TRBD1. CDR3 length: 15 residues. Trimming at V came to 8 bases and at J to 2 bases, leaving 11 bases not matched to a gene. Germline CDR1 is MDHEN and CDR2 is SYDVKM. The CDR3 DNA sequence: TGTGCCAGCGGCGAAGTAGGACAGGGCACCTACGAGCAGTACTTC. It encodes CASGEVGQGTYEQYF.